This paragraph reports one T cell receptor beta chain. Its specificity is not known. Time point indicated: cycle 4 day 1 (C4D1), after six to seven weeks of nivolumab. All trial patients relapsed after autologous stem cell transplantation. Method: immunoSEQ multiplex PCR; TCRdb's copy keeps in-frame clones and lacks some. The sample holds about 64,000 clones, more than 80% seen once. V lost 6 bases and J 4 bases, leaving 15 bases between the germline ends. The V gene's germline CDR1 is KGHSH and CDR2 LQKENI. The CDR3 length is 15 residues. This sample is drawn from a study of PD-1 blockade in classical Hodgkin lymphoma. Study overall: Nivolumab was administered to patients intravenously at 3 mg/kg every 2 weeks. Overall study results and limits: Any patient who commenced nivolumab under 1 year after ASCT was excluded. Differences between repertoires have undefined causes, possibly disease activity or prior therapy. Those achieving complete response showed baseline diversity like newly diagnosed patients.

The genes are TRBV18 and TRBJ1-4, with a tentative D call TRBD1 (5 bases). This receptor was obtained from a human donor with classical Hodgkin lymphoma. The material sequenced was peripheral blood mononuclear cells (PBMCs), taken before the fourth cycle of nivolumab. The CDR3 sequence is CASSTAGLSNEKLFF. For the CDR3, the DNA is TGTGCCAGCTCCACAGCAGGGCTGAGTAATGAAAAACTGTTTTTT.